This T cell receptor (beta chain) is drawn from a study of human T cells and chemical hapten exposure. This clonotype was seen at least ten times. A junction boundary mismatches the germline segment, possibly from a read error. The library tagged individual cDNA molecules with unique molecular identifiers. TCRdb fed the RACE reads into MiXCR, producing one record per CDR3 protein. Here the sample spans about 110,000 distinct CDR3 sequences, approximately 9.9% being singletons. Specified time point: patch test 1, 2 weeks after DPC sensitization. Treatment noted: therapeutic diphenylcyclopropenone sensitization with weekly scalp DPC. It was from unfractionated whole blood that total RNA was extracted. In germline, CDR1 is LNHDA, CDR2 SQIVND (reference sequence). The CDR3 length is 12 residues.

Sequenced here: whole blood, sampled in connection with sensitization to the hapten diphenylcyclopropenone (DPC). This TCR was sampled from a woman between 40 and 55 years old with alopecia areata. Some clones in this sample may be carry-over from other donors' samples. The rearrangement joins TRBV19 to TRBJ1-4, with D perhaps TRBD1 (6 bases). The CDR3: CASSSITGPGIF. CDR3 nucleotides: TGTGCCAGTAGTTCAATTACAGGGCCCGGGATTTTT.